This TCR beta chain was profiled in a study of blood T cell repertoires in COVID-19. Study background: Material from acute and convalescent COVID-19 was sourced from the United States, Italy and Spain. The analysed material was cDNA or gDNA that came from T cells, B-cell-depleted T cells, or PBMCs.

This clone was seen just once. Per the study methods: Using reference gene primer amplification, nucleated cell counts were estimated. Some clones are missing from TCRdb's copy, which holds only in-frame ones; the method was immunoSEQ multiplex PCR. V and J calls and clone size are as listed in that table; D and trimming were resolved from the DNA. This sample has fewer than 65,000 clones, with around 79% found just once. Material for sequencing was peripheral blood. This clonotype was sampled from a man between 65 and 80 years old with acute or convalescent COVID-19.

The chain's CDR3 is CASSSGQGVGEQYF. CDR3 DNA sequence: TGTGCCAGCAGCTCGGGACAGGGGGTAGGCGAGCAGTACTTC. This chain connects TRBV28 to TRBJ2-7; 11 nucleotides align to TRBD1. With 6 bases clipped from V and 6 bases from J, the junction kept 7 bases outside the gene matches. Germline V gives CDR1 MDHEN, CDR2 SYDVKM. This CDR3 comprises 14 residues.